What follows are 10 T cell receptor beta chains derived from one specimen sequenced in a study of T-cell reconstitution after alpha-beta-depleted transplantation in children. A TCRbeta library incorporating unique molecular identifiers was prepared. TCRdb redid the calling of the PCR reads with MiXCR, one entry per CDR3 protein. In the table there are 29,000 or so distinct CDR3 sequences, roughly 6.3% of which are singletons. This material consisted of PBMCs, mostly from graft donor cells, taken 180 days after TCRalphabeta/CD19-depleted stem cell transplant. The receptors here all came from a male patient aged 10 to 17 who had a stem cell transplant for acute myeloid leukemia, so the T cells may come from the graft donor.

There are many counts of this clonotype. The chain combines TRBV5-1 with TRBJ1-1; 7 bases are shared with TRBD1. This CDR3 comprises 14 residues. Germline loops: CDR1 SGHRS, CDR2 YFSETQ. J was trimmed by 2 bases and V by 6 bases; bases with no gene match: 7. The CDR3 spells CASTSTGFNTEAFF. The CDR3 bases are TGCGCCAGCACCTCGACAGGGTTTAACACTGAAGCTTTCTTT.

This clonotype has at least ten counts. The V and J genes are TRBV5-1 and TRBJ2-1; 14 nucleotides match TRBD2. With 5 bases clipped from V and 10 bases from J, the junction kept 11 bases outside the gene matches. Germline V lookup: CDR1 SGHRS, CDR2 YFSETQ. The CDR3 is 16 amino acids. CDR3 loop: CASSLGLAGGLGEQFF. CDR3 sequence (DNA): TGCGCCAGCAGTCTCGGACTAGCGGGAGGCCTGGGGGAGCAGTTCTTC.

This clonotype was detected ten times or more. J is TRBJ2-6 and V is TRBV4-3; no clear D. Trimming pared 6 bases from V and 1 base from J, leaving 7 bases between. Germline V CDR1 and CDR2: LGHNA, YSLEER. The CDR3 sequence is 14 residues long. For the CDR3, the DNA is TGCGCCAGCAGTCAGACTTCTGGGGCCAACGTCCTGACTTTC. It yields the protein CASSQTSGANVLTF.

The chain carries TRBV5-4 and TRBJ2-3, with D possibly TRBD1 on 6 matching bases. Trimming took 4 bases from V and 3 from J, leaving 9 bases between them. Germline V gene data show CDR1 as SGHNT and CDR2 as YYREEE (reference sequence). The CDR3 is 13 residues long. This CDR3 is CASSRRGTDTQYF. For the CDR3, the DNA is TGTGCCAGCAGCCGAAGGGGGACAGATACGCAGTATTTT.

This clonotype appeared many times. The chain is built from TRBV7-2 and TRBJ2-3; TRBD2 matches 9 bases. In germline, CDR1 is SGHTA, CDR2 FQGNSA. V lost 1 base, J lost 4 bases, and 9 bases stayed unmatched. The CDR3 has 17 residues. The CDR3 DNA follows: TGTGCCAGCAGCTTAGGGATCCTAGCGGGGCGGTCAGATACGCAGTATTTT. Its protein is CASSLGILAGRSDTQYF.

This clonotype was seen many times. This chain uses TRBV28 with TRBJ1-5, with D hard to call. The CDR3 length is 12 residues. From germline, CDR1 is MDHEN and CDR2 SYDVKM. V was cut by 6 bases and J by 4 bases, with 7 bases left in between. The CDR3 sequence: CASSLINQPQHF. CDR3 nucleotide sequence: TGTGCCAGCAGCCTTATAAATCAGCCCCAGCATTTT.

In this sample, this clonotype turned up many times. This chain joins TRBV20-1 and TRBJ2-5, with D perhaps assigned TRBD1 or TRBD2 (6 bases each). This CDR3 has 18 amino acids. Germline loops: CDR1 DFQATT, CDR2 SNEGSKA (reference sequence). The germline V and J ends were trimmed by 8 bases and 2 bases, with 30 bases remaining between them. The chain's CDR3 is CSTMGGRTATRSQETQYF. CDR3 in DNA: TGCAGTACAATGGGGGGCAGGACTGCAACTCGATCACAAGAGACCCAGTACTTC.

This clonotype occurred many times. The rearrangement uses TRBV28 and TRBJ2-7, with 12 bases matching TRBD2. The CDR3 length is 15 residues. Germline trimming cut 8 bases from V and 6 bases from J; bases unmatched to any gene: 11. The germline V gene encodes CDR1 MDHEN and CDR2 SYDVKM. The CDR3 reads CASSTTSGRFGEQYF. CDR3 coding DNA: TGTGCCAGCTCTACCACTAGCGGGAGGTTCGGCGAGCAGTACTTC.

This clonotype has a count of ten or more. This chain uses TRBV14 with TRBJ2-4; D possibly uses TRBD1 or TRBD2 (5 bases each). Germline CDR1 SGHDN, CDR2 FVKESK. V lost 1 base and J 9 bases, leaving 7 bases between the germline ends. The CDR3 is 12 amino acids. The CDR3 coding sequence is TGTGCCAGCAGCCAAGCGGGGCCCATTCAGTACTTC. This gives the protein CASSQAGPIQYF.

This clonotype has ten or more counts. The chain is built from TRBV24-1 and TRBJ2-1; D is undetermined. CDR1 and CDR2 from the germline V gene are KGHDR and SFDVKD. Trimming stripped 6 bases from V and 3 bases from J, with 14 bases between. The CDR3 sequence is 15 residues long. CDR3: CATSRGPWGYNEQFF. The CDR3 nucleotides read TGTGCCACCAGTAGAGGACCCTGGGGCTACAATGAGCAGTTCTTC.